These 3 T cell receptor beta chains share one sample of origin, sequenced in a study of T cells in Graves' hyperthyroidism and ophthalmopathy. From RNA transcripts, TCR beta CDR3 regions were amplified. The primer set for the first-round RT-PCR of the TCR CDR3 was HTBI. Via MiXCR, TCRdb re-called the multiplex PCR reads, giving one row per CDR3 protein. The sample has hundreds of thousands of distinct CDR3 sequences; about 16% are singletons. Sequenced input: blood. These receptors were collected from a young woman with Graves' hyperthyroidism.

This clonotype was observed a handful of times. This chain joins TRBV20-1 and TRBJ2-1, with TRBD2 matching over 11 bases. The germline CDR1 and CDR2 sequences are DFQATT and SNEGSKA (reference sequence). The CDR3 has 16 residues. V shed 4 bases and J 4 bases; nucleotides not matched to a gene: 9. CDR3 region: CSANPGTSGTYNEQFF. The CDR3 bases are TGCAGTGCTAATCCCGGGACTAGCGGAACATACAATGAGCAGTTCTTC.

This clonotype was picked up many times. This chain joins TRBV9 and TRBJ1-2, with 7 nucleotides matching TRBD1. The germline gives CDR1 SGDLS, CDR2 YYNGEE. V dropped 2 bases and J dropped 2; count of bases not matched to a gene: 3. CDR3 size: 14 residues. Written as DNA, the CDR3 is TGTGCCAGCAGCGTCCAGGGACAGAACTATGGCTACACCTTC. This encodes CASSVQGQNYGYTF.

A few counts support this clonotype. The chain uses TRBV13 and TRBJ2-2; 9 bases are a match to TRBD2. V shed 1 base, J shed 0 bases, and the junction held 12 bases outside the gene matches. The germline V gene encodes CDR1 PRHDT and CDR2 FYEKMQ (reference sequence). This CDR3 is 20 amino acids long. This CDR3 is CASSLVGGRGHRANTGELFF. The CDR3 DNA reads TGTGCCAGCAGCTTAGTAGGCGGGAGGGGCCACAGAGCGAACACCGGGGAGCTGTTTTTT. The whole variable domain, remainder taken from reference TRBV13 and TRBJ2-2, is AAGVIQSPRHLIKEKRETATLKCYPIPRHDTVYWYQQGPGQDPQFLISFYEKMQSDKGSIPDRFSAQQFSDYHSELNMSSLELGDSALYFCASSLVGGRGHRANTGELFFGEGSRLTVL.